This T cell receptor (beta chain) was observed in a study of blood T cell repertoires in COVID-19. About the study: Donors in the United States, Italy and Spain gave samples during acute or convalescent COVID-19.

V dropped 3 bases and J dropped 4 bases, with 16 bases sitting between them. CDR1 and CDR2 (germline): MDHEN, SYDVKM. The CDR3 runs 16 residues. The participants were between roughly 18 and 100 years old and came from about two dozen US areas. Clones were read by immunoSEQ multiplex PCR, and TCRdb kept only the in-frame ones, dropping some. The table records over 250,000 clones, roughly 86% of them present only once. The rearrangement links TRBV28 to TRBJ1-3; D gene ambiguous. This TCR was sampled from a woman aged 18-29 years who had recovered from COVID-19. Sequencing was done on a sample of PBMCs or T cells enriched from blood (not recorded which). The CDR3 loop is CASSLFDMFFGNTIYF. CDR3 coding DNA: TGTGCCAGCAGTTTGTTCGACATGTTTTTCGGAAACACCATATATTTT.